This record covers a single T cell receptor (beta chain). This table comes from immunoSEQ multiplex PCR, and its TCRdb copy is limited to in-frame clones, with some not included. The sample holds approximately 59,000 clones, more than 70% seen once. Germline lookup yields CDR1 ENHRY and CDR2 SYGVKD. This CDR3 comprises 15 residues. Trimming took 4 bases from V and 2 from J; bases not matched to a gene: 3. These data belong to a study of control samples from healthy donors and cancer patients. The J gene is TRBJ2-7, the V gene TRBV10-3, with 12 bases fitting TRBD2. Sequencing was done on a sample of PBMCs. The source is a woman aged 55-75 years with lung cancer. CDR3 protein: CAISALAGGPYEQYF. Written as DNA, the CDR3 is TGTGCCATCAGTGCCCTAGCGGGAGGGCCCTACGAGCAGTACTTC.